This T cell receptor (beta chain) was retrieved from a study of cytotoxic CD8 clonotypes in ibrutinib-treated CLL. The CDR3 has 14 amino acids. Trimming took 6 bases from V and 2 from J; bases not matched to a gene: 4. Per the germline V gene, CDR1 is MNHNS and CDR2 is SASEGT. Sequencing used immunoSEQ multiplex PCR; TCRdb keeps in-frame clones, though not all of them. The sample lists more than 200,000 clones, approximately 70% occurring once. The sequence came from a human donor with chronic lymphocytic leukemia. The source material was PBMCs, sampled after 12 months of ibrutinib treatment. The chain recombines TRBV6-1 with TRBJ2-7; 10 bases agree with TRBD1. The CDR3 bases are TGTGCCAGCAGACGTGGACAGGGGGCCTACGAGCAGTACTTC. Protein: CASRRGQGAYEQYF.